These T cell receptor beta chains were read from a single sample in a study of shared clonotypes between healthy human individuals. Sequencing used immunoSEQ multiplex PCR; TCRdb keeps in-frame clones, though not all of them. The sample contains around 750,000 clones, around 72% of which appear only once. Sequencing was done on a sample of memory CD4+ T cells sorted from blood. These receptors originate from a woman in her twenties or thirties in good health. Both conserved end residues are trimmed from each CDR3.

j_call: TRBJ2-1; v_call: TRBV4-1; cdr3_aa: ASSQEIVGTEQF
j_call: TRBJ1-3; v_call: TRBV2; cdr3_aa: ASKELAHSGNTIY
j_call: TRBJ2-1; v_call: TRBV2; cdr3_aa: ASDRAGEGDEQF
j_call: TRBJ1-2; v_call: TRBV5-1; cdr3_aa: ASSLEAGTKINYGYT
j_call: TRBJ2-3; v_call: TRBV14; cdr3_aa: ASSQVEDTQY
j_call: TRBJ2-1; v_call: TRBV25-1; cdr3_aa: ASSLSGSANEQF
j_call: TRBJ2-7; v_call: TRBV14; cdr3_aa: ASSRSGMNEQY
j_call: TRBJ2-2; v_call: TRBV5-1; cdr3_aa: ASSLRTASAGVPGELF
j_call: TRBJ1-5; v_call: TRBV28; cdr3_aa: ASHSGRLLSNQPQH
j_call: TRBJ2-2; v_call: TRBV6-1; cdr3_aa: ASRQGITGELF
j_call: TRBJ1-4; v_call: TRBV27; cdr3_aa: ASRGQGASTNEKLF
j_call: TRBJ1-5; v_call: TRBV2; cdr3_aa: ASSEEGRAFNQPQH
j_call: TRBJ2-7; v_call: TRBV6-5; cdr3_aa: ASSWDYYNPSNEQY
j_call: TRBJ1-5; v_call: TRBV15; cdr3_aa: ATSRGRGGAQGQPQH
j_call: TRBJ1-1; v_call: TRBV11-2; cdr3_aa: ASSFSPRGAF
j_call: TRBJ1-6; v_call: TRBV27; cdr3_aa: ASGAYRETPLH
j_call: TRBJ2-1; v_call: TRBV19; cdr3_aa: ASSTAAPEQF
j_call: TRBJ2-7; v_call: TRBV18; cdr3_aa: ASSLPTLEQY
j_call: TRBJ2-7; v_call: TRBV27; cdr3_aa: ASSPDRGQYEQY
j_call: TRBJ2-5; v_call: TRBV10-2; cdr3_aa: ASSVLAGEGKTQY
j_call: TRBJ1-1; v_call: TRBV2; cdr3_aa: ASNFYGENTEAF
j_call: TRBJ2-5; v_call: TRBV7-9; cdr3_aa: ASSSRTGGETQY
j_call: TRBJ2-2; v_call: TRBV30; cdr3_aa: AWIMDGRSTGELF
j_call: TRBJ1-3; v_call: TRBV5-6; cdr3_aa: ASSLLTRMGGNTIY
j_call: TRBJ2-2; v_call: TRBV2; cdr3_aa: ASTRREAGELF
j_call: TRBJ1-2; v_call: TRBV29-1; cdr3_aa: SVRQGLNYGYT
j_call: TRBJ1-5; v_call: TRBV6-1; cdr3_aa: ASSEIRQGPQH
j_call: TRBJ2-7; v_call: TRBV28; cdr3_aa: ASSLPGLTYEQY
j_call: TRBJ1-4; v_call: TRBV15; cdr3_aa: ATSRGEKTGVGEKLF
j_call: TRBJ2-6; v_call: TRBV27; cdr3_aa: ASSFWGNGANVLT
j_call: TRBJ2-5; v_call: TRBV27; cdr3_aa: ASSGTGLLETQY
j_call: TRBJ2-2; v_call: TRBV19; cdr3_aa: ASKRKGNTGELF
j_call: TRBJ2-6; v_call: TRBV7-9; cdr3_aa: ASSQGQGTGANVLT
j_call: TRBJ2-7; v_call: TRBV7-2; cdr3_aa: ASSLPGYEQY
j_call: TRBJ1-2; v_call: TRBV7-2; cdr3_aa: ASSFQSDDYGYT
j_call: TRBJ2-2; v_call: TRBV7-3; cdr3_aa: ASSKTSGRNTGELF
j_call: TRBJ2-1; v_call: TRBV9; cdr3_aa: ASSVRGSSYNEQF